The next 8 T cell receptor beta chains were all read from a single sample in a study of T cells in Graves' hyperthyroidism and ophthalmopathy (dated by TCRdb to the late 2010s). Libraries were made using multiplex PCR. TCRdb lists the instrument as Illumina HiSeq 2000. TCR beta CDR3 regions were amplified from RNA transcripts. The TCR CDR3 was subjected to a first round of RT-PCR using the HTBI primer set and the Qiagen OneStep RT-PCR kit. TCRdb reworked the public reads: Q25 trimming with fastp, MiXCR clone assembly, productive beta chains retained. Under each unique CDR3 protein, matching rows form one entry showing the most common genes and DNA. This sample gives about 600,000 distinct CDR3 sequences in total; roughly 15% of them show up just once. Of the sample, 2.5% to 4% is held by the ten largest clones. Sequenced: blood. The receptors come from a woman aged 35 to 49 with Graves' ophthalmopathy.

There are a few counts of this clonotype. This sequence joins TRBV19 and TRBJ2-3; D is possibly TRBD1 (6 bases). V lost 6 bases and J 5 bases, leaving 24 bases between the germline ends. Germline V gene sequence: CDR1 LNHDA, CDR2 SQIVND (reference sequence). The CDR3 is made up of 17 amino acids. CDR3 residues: CASSLPGSPTQGDTQYF. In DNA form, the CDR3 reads TGTGCCAGTAGCCTCCCTGGCTCCCCCACACAGGGAGATACGCAGTATTTT. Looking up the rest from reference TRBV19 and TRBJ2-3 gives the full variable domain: DGGITQSPKYLFRKEGQNVTLSCEQNLNHDAMYWYRQDPGQGLRLIYYSQIVNDFQKGDIAEGYSVSREKKESFPLTVTSAQKNPTAFYLCASSLPGSPTQGDTQYFGPGTRLTVL.

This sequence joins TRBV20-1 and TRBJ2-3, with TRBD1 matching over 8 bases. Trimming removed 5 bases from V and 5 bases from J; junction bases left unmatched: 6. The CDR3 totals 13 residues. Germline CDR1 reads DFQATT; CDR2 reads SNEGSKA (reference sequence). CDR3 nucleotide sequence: TGCAGTGCTCCTGGACAGGGAGGAGATACGCAGTATTTT. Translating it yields CSAPGQGGDTQYF.

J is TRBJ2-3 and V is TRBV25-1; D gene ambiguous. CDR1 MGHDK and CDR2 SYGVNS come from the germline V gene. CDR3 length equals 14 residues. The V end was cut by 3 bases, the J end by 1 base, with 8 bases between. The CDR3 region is CASSDASGTDTQYF. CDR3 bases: TGTGCCAGCAGTGACGCGTCGGGCACAGATACGCAGTATTTT.

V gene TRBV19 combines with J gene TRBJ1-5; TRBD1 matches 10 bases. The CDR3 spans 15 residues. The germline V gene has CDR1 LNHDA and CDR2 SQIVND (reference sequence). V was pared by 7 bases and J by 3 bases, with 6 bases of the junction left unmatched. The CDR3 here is CASKGQGLINQPQHF. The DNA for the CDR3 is TGTGCCAGTAAGGGACAGGGGTTAATCAATCAGCCCCAGCATTTT.

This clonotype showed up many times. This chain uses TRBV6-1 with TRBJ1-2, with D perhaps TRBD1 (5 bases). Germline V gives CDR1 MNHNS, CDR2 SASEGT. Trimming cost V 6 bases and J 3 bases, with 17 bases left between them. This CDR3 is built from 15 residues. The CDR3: CASSRGGMGDYGYTF. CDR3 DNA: TGTGCCAGCAGCCGCGGGGGAATGGGGGACTATGGCTACACCTTC.

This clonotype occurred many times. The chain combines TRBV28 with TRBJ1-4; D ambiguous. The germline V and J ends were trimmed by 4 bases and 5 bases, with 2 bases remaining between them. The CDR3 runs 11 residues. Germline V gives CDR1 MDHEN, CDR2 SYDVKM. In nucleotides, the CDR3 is TGTGCCAGCAGTTCCAATGAAAAACTGTTTTTT. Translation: CASSSNEKLFF.

CDR3 sequence (DNA): TGCGCCAGCAGCCGAGACCCGGGTTACGAGCAGTACTTC. Translated, it gives CASSRDPGYEQYF. J is TRBJ2-7 and V is TRBV4-1; D is undetermined. V gave up 4 bases and J gave up 4 bases, with 11 bases separating them. The germline CDR1 and CDR2 sequences are MGHRA and YSYEKL. The CDR3 has 13 amino acids.

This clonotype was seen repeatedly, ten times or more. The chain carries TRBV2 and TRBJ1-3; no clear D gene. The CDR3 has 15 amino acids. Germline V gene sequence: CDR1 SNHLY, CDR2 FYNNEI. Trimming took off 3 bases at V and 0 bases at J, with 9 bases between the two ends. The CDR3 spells CASSDPLPSGNTIYF. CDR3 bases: TGTGCCAGCAGTGACCCCCTACCCTCTGGAAACACCATATATTTT.